What follows are 20 T cell receptor beta chains derived from one specimen sequenced in a study of CD8 T cells in Susac syndrome. Random-hexamer reverse transcription was applied to about 0.5 to 1 ug RNA. TCRdb re-called the immunoSEQ multiplex PCR reads through MiXCR, storing one row per CDR3 protein. The sample shows roughly 190,000 distinct CDR3 sequences, about 91% of them seen only once. The material sequenced was CD4+ T cells from PBMCs. Every receptor here comes from a human donor with Susac syndrome.

The chain recombines TRBV7-2 with TRBJ2-1; perhaps TRBD2 as D (5 bases). Deletions cut 2 bases from V and 5 bases from J, with 10 bases between. This CDR3 is 14 amino acids long. Looked up from germline, CDR1 is SGHTA and CDR2 is FQGNSA. CDR3 DNA sequence: TGTGCCAGCAGCTTATCGGTCGGGGACAATGAGCAGTTCTTC. This translates into CASSLSVGDNEQFF.

The chain employs TRBV28 and TRBJ2-3, with 8 bases that match TRBD1. Germline lookup yields CDR1 MDHEN and CDR2 SYDVKM. The CDR3 is made up of 15 amino acids. J gave up 3 bases and V 5 bases, and 7 bases lay outside the gene matches. Here the CDR3 DNA reads TGTGCCAGCAGTCCCAGGGACAGGTCGACAGATACGCAGTATTTT. It specifies CASSPRDRSTDTQYF.

This clonotype was observed a single time. V and J are TRBV4-2 and TRBJ2-2; D unresolved. Looked up from germline, CDR1 is LGHNA and CDR2 is YNFKEQ. Trimming took off 0 bases at V and 0 bases at J, with 11 bases between the two ends. The CDR3 has 17 residues. CDR3 in DNA: TGTGCCAGCAGCCAAGATCACGGCGGAGCGAACACCGGGGAGCTGTTTTTT. Its protein product is CASSQDHGGANTGELFF.

The chain links TRBV3-1 to TRBJ2-2, with 10 nucleotides matching TRBD2. The ends lost 4 bases at V and 8 bases at J; junction bases unmatched: 10. The CDR3 totals 16 residues. CDR1 is LGHDT and CDR2 is YNNKEL in the germline V gene (reference sequence). CDR3 protein: CASSPLAGRDPGELFF. DNA for the CDR3: TGTGCCAGCAGCCCACTAGCGGGGAGAGATCCGGGGGAGCTGTTTTTT.

This clonotype came up once. The chain recombines TRBV6-5 with TRBJ1-6; D call uncertain. The CDR3 sequence is 18 residues long. V gave up 0 bases and J gave up 3 bases, with 15 bases separating them. From germline, CDR1 is MNHEY and CDR2 SVGAGI. For the CDR3, the DNA is TGTGCCAGCAGTTACTCTTCGGCAGGAATATTCTATAATTCACCCCTCCACTTT. It translates to CASSYSSAGIFYNSPLHF.

The chain uses TRBV14 and TRBJ1-1, with a weak D call TRBD1 (5 bases). The V and J ends lost 1 base and 5 bases respectively, with 14 bases between them. This CDR3 region has 15 residues. Germline CDR1 is SGHDN and CDR2 is FVKESK. CDR3 sequence: CASSQGGRARTEAFF. The CDR3 nucleotides are TGTGCCAGCAGCCAAGGGGGCCGGGCGCGGACTGAAGCTTTCTTT.

This chain joins TRBV29-1 and TRBJ2-5; unclear D gene. The CDR3 totals 12 residues. CDR1 SQVTM and CDR2 ANQGSEA come from the germline V gene. V gave up 4 bases and J gave up 1 base, with 7 bases separating them. The chain's CDR3 is CSVVWGQETQYF. In DNA form, the CDR3 reads TGCAGCGTTGTTTGGGGCCAAGAGACCCAGTACTTC.

The V and J genes are TRBV5-1 and TRBJ2-7, with 10 bases that match TRBD1. CDR1 is SGHRS, CDR2 YFSETQ, per germline. The CDR3 has 16 amino acids. V gave up 0 bases and J gave up 2 bases; unmatched junction bases: 5. In nucleotides, the CDR3 is TGCGCCAGCAGCTTGGATCTGACAGGGGGCGCCTACGAGCAGTACTTC. The encoded protein is CASSLDLTGGAYEQYF.

The V call is TRBV7-9, the J call TRBJ1-1, with no clear D. Germline V CDR1 and CDR2: SEHNR, FQNEAQ (reference sequence). V lost 5 bases to trimming and J lost 8 bases, with 9 bases between them. The CDR3 is 11 residues long. CDR3 nucleotides: TGTGCCAGCAGCCCTGACGGGGAAGCTTTCTTT. Amino acid sequence: CASSPDGEAFF.

This clonotype was seen only once. This chain connects TRBV19 to TRBJ1-1; the D gene is possibly TRBD1 (5 bases). V was trimmed by 0 bases and J by 0 bases, leaving 8 bases between them. Germline V gene data show CDR1 as LNHDA and CDR2 as SQIVND (reference sequence). The CDR3 covers 15 residues. The CDR3 loop reads CASSIDPGLNTEAFF. As DNA, the CDR3 is TGTGCCAGTAGTATAGATCCAGGGTTGAACACTGAAGCTTTCTTT.

V usage is TRBV30 and J usage is TRBJ2-7; D is undetermined. Germline lookup yields CDR1 GTSNPN and CDR2 SVGIG (reference sequence). The CDR3 has 11 amino acids. V shed 2 bases and J shed 5 bases, with 7 bases lying between them. CDR3 sequence reads: CAWSLADEQYF. Written as DNA, the CDR3 is TGTGCCTGGAGTTTGGCGGACGAGCAGTACTTC.

The chain employs TRBV28 and TRBJ2-3; D gene unclear. CDR3 length: 11 residues. Per the germline V gene, CDR1 is MDHEN and CDR2 is SYDVKM. Deletions cut 3 bases from V and 8 bases from J, with 6 bases between. Here the CDR3 reads CASSLVGTQYF. CDR3 nucleotides: TGTGCCAGCAGTTTGGTGGGTACGCAGTATTTT.

This clonotype was observed a few times. This chain connects TRBV3-1 to TRBJ1-1; D not certain. CDR1 and CDR2 (germline): LGHDT, YNNKEL (reference sequence). The CDR3 length is 14 residues. Trimming shortened V by 5 bases and J by 1 base, and 11 bases separated the two germline ends. The CDR3 protein is CASSFSGGNTEAFF. The CDR3, as DNA: TGTGCCAGCAGCTTTTCAGGTGGGAACACTGAAGCTTTCTTT.

V usage is TRBV20-1 and J usage is TRBJ1-4; D ambiguous. The CDR3 is made up of 13 amino acids. Trimming took off 1 base at V and 5 bases at J, with 8 bases between the two ends. The germline V gene encodes CDR1 DFQATT and CDR2 SNEGSKA (reference sequence). The CDR3 bases are TGCAGTGCTAGAGTGGCCAGCAATGAAAAACTGTTTTTT. Its translation is CSARVASNEKLFF.

The V call is TRBV9, the J call TRBJ1-2; D is undetermined. This CDR3 is built from 15 residues. In germline, CDR1 is SGDLS, CDR2 YYNGEE. Trimming removed 4 bases from V and 8 bases from J, with 21 bases in between. CDR3 amino acids: CASSPIGGSLGGYTF. Written as DNA, the CDR3 is TGTGCCAGCAGCCCGATAGGAGGGAGTCTAGGAGGCTACACCTTC.

The V call is TRBV7-2, the J call TRBJ2-1; TRBD2 aligns across 9 bases. The germline CDR1 and CDR2 sequences are SGHTA and FQGNSA. This CDR3 is built from 17 residues. V gave up 6 bases and J gave up 4 bases; unmatched junction bases: 13. CDR3 loop: CASRPQGGGLAYNEQFF. DNA of the CDR3: TGTGCCAGCAGACCACAAGGGGGGGGACTAGCATACAATGAGCAGTTCTTC.

The chain recombines TRBV7-8 with TRBJ2-5; 13 bases match TRBD2. CDR1 is SGHVS and CDR2 is FQNEAQ in the germline V gene. CDR3 length: 17 residues. V lost 1 base to trimming and J lost 3 bases; unmatched junction nucleotides: 5. Written as DNA, the CDR3 is TGTGCCAGCAGCTTAGGGACTAGCGGGAGTGTCGAAGAGACCCAGTACTTC. Its translation is CASSLGTSGSVEETQYF.

The chain joins TRBV11-1 to TRBJ2-1; D is possibly TRBD2 (11 bases). The V end was cut by 5 bases, the J end by 0 bases, with 32 bases between. This CDR3 region has 22 residues. Germline V CDR1 and CDR2: SGHAT, FQDESV (reference sequence). For the CDR3, the DNA is TGTGCCAGCAGCCCCGGGACAGGGGTGAAACTAGCGGGAGTCAGCTCCTACAATGAGCAGTTCTTC. It specifies CASSPGTGVKLAGVSSYNEQFF.

This chain uses TRBV10-3 with TRBJ2-1; D is undetermined. This CDR3 comprises 13 residues. The V end lost 0 bases, the J end lost 9 bases, and 9 bases lay between the germline ends. The germline V gene encodes CDR1 ENHRY and CDR2 SYGVKD. CDR3 DNA: TGTGCCATCAGTGAGTCGGGAATGGGTGAGCAGTTCTTC. Protein product: CAISESGMGEQFF.

The chain uses TRBV2 and TRBJ2-3, with TRBD1 matching over 10 bases. The V gene's germline CDR1 is SNHLY and CDR2 FYNNEI. This CDR3 spans 15 amino acids. J was trimmed by 4 bases and V by 8 bases; bases with no gene match: 9. CDR3 sequence (DNA): TGTGCCAGCTGCCGGGACAGGGGCGCTTCAGATACGCAGTATTTT. Protein sequence: CASCRDRGASDTQYF.